A selection of T cell receptor beta chains follows, all from one sample in a study of cytomegalovirus exposure and HLA in healthy donors. Generated by immunoSEQ multiplex PCR, the TCRdb table keeps only in-frame clones and is missing some. Altogether 65,000 or so clones are present, 92% being singletons, with the ten largest covering over 1%. The sequenced sample was PBMCs. These receptors were obtained from a young woman in good health and CMV-seronegative. Both conserved end residues are part of each CDR3. The D gene is left open where the match is weak. The listing skips clone size in some rows; elsewhere it reads once, few, many or a size class.

v_call: TRBV5-6
j_call: TRBJ2-4
d_call: TRBD2
clone_size: NA
cdr3_aa: CASSGRTSVINIQYF
cdr3_nt: TGTGCCAGCAGCGGGCGGACTAGCGTCATAAACATTCAGTACTTC

v_call: TRBV19
j_call: TRBJ1-1
d_call: NA
clone_size: NA
cdr3_aa: CASSMLSPNTEAFF
cdr3_nt: TGTGCCAGTAGTATGCTATCCCCGAACACTGAAGCTTTCTTT

v_call: TRBV6-5
j_call: TRBJ2-2
d_call: TRBD1
clone_size: NA
cdr3_aa: CASSSGTGFFSGELFF
cdr3_nt: TGTGCCAGCAGTTCCGGGACAGGGTTTTTCAGCGGGGAGCTGTTTTTT

v_call: TRBV28
j_call: TRBJ2-1
d_call: NA
clone_size: NA
cdr3_aa: CASSFLAGDNEQFF
cdr3_nt: TGTGCCAGCAGTTTCCTAGCAGGCGACAATGAGCAGTTCTTC

v_call: TRBV19
j_call: TRBJ1-6
d_call: NA
clone_size: NA
cdr3_aa: CASTQRGSGNSPLHF
cdr3_nt: TGTGCCAGTACCCAGCGGGGGTCGGGTAATTCACCCCTCCACTTT

v_call: TRBV10-2
j_call: TRBJ2-1
d_call: TRBD1
clone_size: few
cdr3_aa: CASSESRSGTAYNEQFF
cdr3_nt: TGCGCCAGCAGTGAGTCCCGATCCGGGACAGCCTACAATGAGCAGTTCTTC

v_call: TRBV5-4
j_call: TRBJ1-1
d_call: NA
clone_size: NA
cdr3_aa: CASSANPGIPEAFF
cdr3_nt: TGTGCCAGCAGCGCGAATCCAGGGATCCCTGAAGCTTTCTTT

v_call: TRBV13
j_call: TRBJ2-3
d_call: NA
clone_size: once
cdr3_aa: CASSPPGTDTQYF
cdr3_nt: TGTGCCAGCAGCCCCCCGGGCACAGATACGCAGTATTTT

v_call: TRBV5-1
j_call: TRBJ1-2
d_call: NA
clone_size: NA
cdr3_aa: CASSPTGKRGYTF
cdr3_nt: TGCGCCAGCAGCCCTACAGGGAAACGTGGCTACACCTTC

v_call: TRBV6-1
j_call: TRBJ2-7
d_call: NA
clone_size: NA
cdr3_aa: CASSETQGGFYEQYF
cdr3_nt: TGTGCCAGCAGTGAAACCCAGGGGGGCTTCTACGAGCAGTACTTC

v_call: TRBV7-8
j_call: TRBJ2-2
d_call: NA
clone_size: NA
cdr3_aa: CASSLGGPPGELFF
cdr3_nt: TGTGCCAGCAGCCTAGGGGGGCCCCCCGGGGAGCTGTTTTTT

v_call: TRBV6-5
j_call: TRBJ1-4
d_call: NA
clone_size: NA
cdr3_aa: CASSYRGATNEKLFF
cdr3_nt: TGTGCCAGCAGTTACCGAGGTGCAACTAATGAAAAACTGTTTTTT

v_call: TRBV28
j_call: TRBJ1-6
d_call: NA
clone_size: NA
cdr3_aa: CASRSHAASPLHF
cdr3_nt: TGTGCCAGCAGATCCCATGCGGCTTCACCCCTCCACTTT

v_call: TRBV10-3
j_call: TRBJ1-6
d_call: NA
clone_size: NA
cdr3_aa: CAISDRGYNSPLHF
cdr3_nt: TGTGCCATCAGTGACAGGGGCTATAATTCACCCCTCCACTTT

v_call: TRBV9
j_call: TRBJ2-2
d_call: NA
clone_size: NA
cdr3_aa: CASSGDITGELFF
cdr3_nt: TGTGCCAGCAGCGGGGACATTACCGGGGAGCTGTTTTTT

v_call: TRBV13
j_call: TRBJ2-1
d_call: TRBD2
clone_size: NA
cdr3_aa: CASSFGTSGDPSYNEQFF
cdr3_nt: TGTGCCAGCAGCTTCGGGACTAGCGGGGATCCGTCCTACAATGAGCAGTTCTTC

v_call: TRBV28
j_call: TRBJ1-2
d_call: TRBD1
clone_size: NA
cdr3_aa: CASSNRGSYTF
cdr3_nt: TGTGCCAGCAGTAACAGGGGGAGCTACACCTTC

v_call: TRBV29-1
j_call: TRBJ2-5
d_call: NA
clone_size: NA
cdr3_aa: CSVGLRMETQYF
cdr3_nt: TGCAGCGTTGGCTTGAGAATGGAGACCCAGTACTTC

v_call: TRBV5-5
j_call: TRBJ2-2
d_call: NA
clone_size: NA
cdr3_aa: CASSPGMGKNGELFF
cdr3_nt: TGTGCCAGCAGCCCCGGCATGGGCAAAAACGGGGAGCTGTTTTTT

v_call: TRBV6-1
j_call: TRBJ1-1
d_call: NA
clone_size: once
cdr3_aa: CASSEEHYMNTEAFF
cdr3_nt: TGTGCCAGCAGTGAAGAACATTACATGAACACTGAAGCTTTCTTT

v_call: TRBV28
j_call: TRBJ2-2
d_call: NA
clone_size: NA
cdr3_aa: CASSLSTGELFF
cdr3_nt: TGTGCCAGCAGTCTGTCGACCGGGGAGCTGTTTTTT

v_call: TRBV5-1
j_call: TRBJ2-1
d_call: NA
clone_size: NA
cdr3_aa: CASSFQSSYNEQFF
cdr3_nt: TGCGCCAGCAGCTTCCAATCCTCCTACAATGAGCAGTTCTTC

v_call: TRBV6-6
j_call: TRBJ2-1
d_call: TRBD1
clone_size: NA
cdr3_aa: CASRETGGTYNEQFF
cdr3_nt: TGTGCCAGCAGGGAGACAGGGGGCACTTACAATGAGCAGTTCTTC

v_call: TRBV5-4
j_call: TRBJ2-2
d_call: TRBD1
clone_size: NA
cdr3_aa: CASSGAGGLDTGELFF
cdr3_nt: TGTGCCAGCAGCGGGGCAGGGGGCTTAGACACCGGGGAGCTGTTTTTT

v_call: TRBV6-9
j_call: TRBJ2-5
d_call: NA
clone_size: NA
cdr3_aa: CASSTSGTQYF
cdr3_nt: TGTGCCAGCAGTACCTCAGGGACCCAGTACTTC

v_call: TRBV18
j_call: TRBJ2-7
d_call: TRBD1
clone_size: NA
cdr3_aa: CASSPGQGSTYEQYF
cdr3_nt: TGTGCCAGCTCACCCGGACAGGGGTCAACCTACGAGCAGTACTTC

v_call: TRBV6-5
j_call: TRBJ1-6
d_call: NA
clone_size: few
cdr3_aa: CASSPRSTSSPLHF
cdr3_nt: TGTGCCAGCAGTCCCCGATCGACTAGTTCACCCCTCCACTTT

v_call: TRBV19
j_call: TRBJ2-7
d_call: TRBD1
clone_size: NA
cdr3_aa: CASSIGTGASYEQYF
cdr3_nt: TGTGCCAGTAGTATAGGGACAGGGGCATCCTACGAGCAGTACTTC